This TCR beta chain appears in the sequencing data of a study of Ad26.COV2.S vaccination and SARS-CoV-2 variants. Study-level background: Participant was drawn from the COV1001 Ad26.COV2.S trial arm. Ad26.COV2.S given intramuscularly, once or twice 56 days apart.

CDR1 and CDR2 (germline): SGDLS, YYNGEE. V was cut by 3 bases and J by 0 bases, with 22 bases left in between. The CDR3 extends over 20 amino acids. Points from the study as a whole: Quantification of TCR breadth and depth may have yielded underestimates of total T cell responses. Recipients of either vaccine or placebo displayed similar breadth of non-spike TCRs.

Points on this clone: The antigen remains unidentified.

The treatment: 15 to 20 received Ad26.COV2.S at low or high dose, single or two shots; several received placebo; per-sample allocation not given. Material that was analyzed had been drawn on day 63 after the first vaccine or placebo injection. The data were produced by immunoSEQ multiplex PCR, yet TCRdb's version contains in-frame clones alone and is incomplete. The sample consists of around 450,000 clones, approximately 90% of them appearing once. The chain recombines TRBV9 with TRBJ2-6, with unresolved D. The receptor was isolated from a person aged 18 to 59 who received the Ad26.COV2.S COVID-19 vaccine or a placebo. Sequenced here: peripheral blood, sampled in a trial of Ad26.COV2.S vaccine versus placebo. CDR3 sequence reads: CASSATADGVWDSGANVLTF. DNA for the CDR3: TGTGCCAGCAGCGCCACCGCCGACGGAGTATGGGACTCTGGGGCCAACGTCCTGACTTTC.